A single sample gave rise to the 26 T cell receptor beta chains below, sequenced in a study of blood T cell repertoires in COVID-19. TCRdb's table, derived via immunoSEQ multiplex PCR, lists solely in-frame clones and lacks some. The sample lists around 290,000 clones, less than 90% occurring once. The specimen was peripheral blood. The receptors were sampled from a woman in her sixties or seventies with COVID-19, enrolled during active disease.

The chain links TRBV9 to TRBJ2-5, with 9 positions matching TRBD2. V shed 4 bases and J 5 bases; nucleotides not matched to a gene: 6. The CDR3 totals 14 residues. The germline V gene has CDR1 SGDLS and CDR2 YYNGEE. DNA for the CDR3: TGTGCCAGCAGCCCCGGCGGGGGGGCCGAGACCCAGTACTTC. Its translation is CASSPGGGAETQYF.

The gene calls are TRBV7-6 and TRBJ1-1; D remains ambiguous. Germline-derived CDR1 and CDR2 are SGHVS and FNYEAQ. Trimming took 8 bases from V and 1 from J, leaving 11 bases between them. This CDR3 has 13 amino acids. The CDR3 bases are TGTGCCAGCCGCGGGCGGGAGAACACTGAAGCTTTCTTT. Amino acid sequence: CASRGRENTEAFF.

The chain joins TRBV28 to TRBJ1-2; the match to TRBD1 covers 12 bases. V lost 5 bases to trimming and J lost 4 bases; unmatched junction nucleotides: 8. The CDR3 totals 16 residues. The germline CDR1 and CDR2 sequences are MDHEN and SYDVKM. The CDR3 nucleotides read TGTGCCAGCAGTCCCCCGGGGGGACAGGGGGCCTATGGCTACACCTTC. Protein: CASSPPGGQGAYGYTF.

The V and J genes are TRBV10-3 and TRBJ2-3, with 12 bases lining up with TRBD2. The CDR3 runs 15 residues. The germline gives CDR1 ENHRY, CDR2 SYGVKD. Trimming removed 9 bases from V and 6 bases from J; junction bases left unmatched: 10. The CDR3 reads CAISSGGAVVDTQYF. The DNA for the CDR3 is TGTGCCATTTCTAGCGGGGGGGCCGTCGTTGATACGCAGTATTTT.

The CDR3 sequence is CASTGLADTDTQYF. In DNA form, the CDR3 reads TGTGCCAGCACGGGACTAGCCGACACAGATACGCAGTATTTT. This chain links TRBV9 with TRBJ2-3; 9 positions agree with TRBD2. The CDR3 consists of 14 residues. V was clipped by 6 bases and J by 2 bases; unmatched bases: 4. Germline loops: CDR1 SGDLS, CDR2 YYNGEE.

The chain uses TRBV12-3 or TRBV12-4 and TRBJ1-2; D may be TRBD1 (6 bases). The CDR3 has 13 residues. Trimming stripped 5 bases from V and 4 bases from J, with 11 bases between. CDR3: CASSPDSFYGYTF. CDR3 coding DNA: TGTGCCAGCAGTCCGGACAGCTTCTATGGCTACACCTTC.

The V and J genes are TRBV12-3 or TRBV12-4 and TRBJ1-1; no reliable D call. CDR3 length: 13 residues. The ends were cut back, 4 bases at V and 4 bases at J, with 10 bases in the middle. CDR3 amino acids: CASSSQSPTEAFF. The CDR3, as DNA: TGTGCCAGCAGTTCACAGTCACCCACTGAAGCTTTCTTT.

This sequence joins TRBV6-2 or TRBV6-3 and TRBJ2-7; possibly TRBD1 for D (5 bases). Per the germline V gene, CDR1 is MNHEY and CDR2 is SVGEGT. CDR3 length equals 15 residues. The V gene lost 4 bases and the J gene lost 3 bases, with 16 bases spanning the gap. CDR3 sequence: CASSSTGRDLYEQYF. For the CDR3, the DNA is TGTGCCAGCAGTTCAACAGGCAGGGATCTCTACGAGCAGTACTTC.

The chain combines TRBV4-3 with TRBJ1-3; D remains unclear. From germline, CDR1 is LGHNA and CDR2 YSLEER. The CDR3 has 14 amino acids. V lost 4 bases and J 4 bases, leaving 11 bases between the germline ends. The CDR3 here is CASSPTMNGNTIYF. In DNA, the CDR3 is TGCGCCAGCAGCCCCACTATGAACGGAAACACCATATATTTT.

This sequence joins TRBV2 and TRBJ2-5, with 9 bases fitting TRBD2. The CDR3 is 15 residues long. Trimming removed 2 bases from V and 5 bases from J; junction bases left unmatched: 6. Germline lookup yields CDR1 SNHLY and CDR2 FYNNEI. In DNA form, the CDR3 reads TGTGCCAGCAGTGAACTGGGCGGGGGGGATGAGACCCAGTACTTC. Protein: CASSELGGGDETQYF.

Only one count was recorded for this clone. CDR3 sequence: CSVEKGTGGRNTIYF. The CDR3, as DNA: TGCAGCGTTGAAAAAGGGACAGGGGGCCGAAACACCATATATTTT. The chain employs TRBV29-1 and TRBJ1-3; 12 bases map to TRBD1. V was clipped by 2 bases and J by 5 bases; unmatched bases: 4. The CDR3 runs to 15 residues. The germline gives CDR1 SQVTM, CDR2 ANQGSEA.

This chain connects TRBV9 to TRBJ2-1; 11 bases are shared with TRBD1. This CDR3 has 15 amino acids. The germline gives CDR1 SGDLS, CDR2 YYNGEE. V shed 3 bases, J shed 5 bases, and the junction held 4 bases outside the gene matches. The CDR3 DNA reads as TGTGCCAGCAGCGCACCGGGACAGGGGGACAATGAGCAGTTCTTC. It encodes CASSAPGQGDNEQFF.

The chain carries TRBV4-1 and TRBJ2-1, with D possibly matching TRBD1 (5 bases). The CDR3 has 11 residues. The V gene's germline CDR1 is MGHRA and CDR2 YSYEKL. Between the trimmed V and J ends, which lost 1 base and 10 bases, there was a span of 5 bases. CDR3 loop: CASSQAGEQFF. CDR3 DNA sequence: TGCGCCAGCAGCCAAGCAGGGGAGCAGTTCTTC.

The V call is TRBV27, the J call TRBJ2-1; TRBD2 matches at 15 bases. The CDR3 length is 18 residues. Trimming cost V 5 bases and J 7 bases; bases outside gene matches: 12. Per the germline V gene, CDR1 is MNHEY and CDR2 is SMNVEV (reference sequence). This CDR3 is CASSRTGTSGGIRNEQFF. CDR3 nucleotides: TGTGCCAGCAGTCGAACCGGGACTAGCGGGGGGATTCGAAATGAGCAGTTCTTC.

This clone has just one count. The gene calls are TRBV5-1 and TRBJ2-7, with D perhaps matching TRBD1 (5 bases). V was cut by 0 bases and J by 5 bases, with 15 bases left in between. Per the germline V gene, CDR1 is SGHRS and CDR2 is YFSETQ. CDR3 length equals 15 residues. CDR3 DNA sequence: TGCGCCAGCAGCTTGGCCTACCAGGGCGAGAACGAGCAGTACTTC. Translated: CASSLAYQGENEQYF. The full variable domain, rest sourced from reference TRBV5-1 and TRBJ2-7, is KAGVTQTPRYLIKTRGQQVTLSCSPISGHRSVSWYQQTPGQGLQFLFEYFSETQRNKGNFPGRFSGRQFSNSRSEMNVSTLELGDSALYLCASSLAYQGENEQYFGPGTRLTVT.

The chain recombines TRBV7-2 with TRBJ2-1, with 8 bases matching TRBD1. The V and J ends lost 7 bases and 2 bases, in that order; junction bases with no gene match: 10. The CDR3 contains 16 residues. Germline V gene data show CDR1 as SGHTA and CDR2 as FQGNSA. In DNA, the CDR3 is TGTGCCAGCACCCTCGTTCAGGGGGCCGCCTACAATGAGCAGTTCTTC. Amino acid sequence: CASTLVQGAAYNEQFF.

In DNA form, the CDR3 reads TGTGCCAGCGGAGGGGAGGGCAATCAGCCCCAGCATTTT. Translation: CASGGEGNQPQHF. The rearrangement links TRBV7-9 to TRBJ1-5; possibly TRBD1 for D (5 bases). Germline-derived CDR1 and CDR2 are SEHNR and FQNEAQ (reference sequence). This CDR3 comprises 13 residues. V was trimmed by 8 bases and J by 2 bases, leaving 10 bases between them.

The J gene is TRBJ2-3, the V gene TRBV24-1, with TRBD2 identical over 10 bases. This CDR3 spans 16 amino acids. With V trimmed by 4 bases and J by 4 bases, 7 bases remained unmatched. Per the germline V gene, CDR1 is KGHDR and CDR2 is SFDVKD. The CDR3 here is CATSDPLAGGPDTQYF. Here the CDR3 DNA reads TGTGCCACCAGTGACCCATTAGCGGGGGGTCCAGATACGCAGTATTTT.

This chain links TRBV5-1 with TRBJ1-2; D is possibly TRBD1 (5 bases). CDR1 and CDR2 (germline): SGHRS, YFSETQ. V was pared by 2 bases and J by 8 bases, with 22 bases between. This CDR3 has 16 amino acids. DNA for the CDR3: TGCGCCAGCAGCTTCCCAGTAGGCAGGGCGGACCTCGGCTACACCTTC. Protein: CASSFPVGRADLGYTF.

Written as DNA, the CDR3 is TGTGCCAGCAGCTTAAATCCCGGACAGGCCTATGGCTACACCTTC. This gives the protein CASSLNPGQAYGYTF. J is TRBJ1-2 and V is TRBV7-2; 7 bases agree with TRBD1. CDR3 length: 15 amino acids. Losses at the gene ends were 2 bases for V and 4 bases for J; bases not matched to a gene: 7. CDR1 and CDR2 (germline): SGHTA, FQGNSA. The complete variable domain, with remaining parts taken from reference TRBV7-2 and TRBJ1-2, reads GAGVSQSPSNKVTEKGKDVELRCDPISGHTALYWYRQSLGQGLEFLIYFQGNSAPDKSGLPSDRFSAERTGGSVSTLTIQRTQQEDSAVYLCASSLNPGQAYGYTFGSGTRLTVV.

The rearrangement uses TRBV28 and TRBJ1-5; TRBD1 matches 7 bases. V dropped 4 bases and J dropped 2; count of bases not matched to a gene: 2. Germline CDR1 reads MDHEN; CDR2 reads SYDVKM. This CDR3 region has 14 residues. The CDR3 spells CASSSGQGNQPQHF. DNA for the CDR3: TGTGCCAGCAGTTCCGGACAGGGCAATCAGCCCCAGCATTTT.

This chain links TRBV5-1 with TRBJ2-1; 11 bases are shared with TRBD2. Germline trimming cut 2 bases from V and 7 bases from J; bases unmatched to any gene: 5. CDR1 and CDR2 (germline): SGHRS, YFSETQ. The length of the CDR3 is 15 residues. The CDR3 DNA follows: TGCGCCAGCAGCTTACTAGCGGGGGTCCTTAATGAGCAGTTCTTC. It translates to CASSLLAGVLNEQFF.

This chain joins TRBV30 and TRBJ1-2; D remains ambiguous. The CDR3 is 11 residues long. Germline V gene data show CDR1 as GTSNPN and CDR2 as SVGIG (reference sequence). Trimming removed 2 bases from V and 7 bases from J, with 8 bases in between. The CDR3 region is CAWSTWSGYTF. CDR3 nucleotide sequence: TGTGCCTGGAGTACATGGTCTGGCTACACCTTC.

This clone was seen more than once but under ten times. The chain links TRBV4-1 to TRBJ1-1; 10 bases line up with TRBD1. This CDR3 is 15 amino acids long. Trimming removed 4 bases from V and 10 bases from J; junction bases left unmatched: 12. Germline CDR1 and CDR2: MGHRA and YSYEKL. The CDR3 nucleotides are TGCGCCAGCAGCCTACCCGGGACAGGGGAAGCAATAGCTTTCTTT. Protein: CASSLPGTGEAIAFF.

This clone appeared a few times. The chain has TRBV5-4 and TRBJ2-5, with D unresolved. The germline V gene has CDR1 SGHNT and CDR2 YYREEE (reference sequence). The length of the CDR3 is 14 residues. The V and J ends lost 3 bases and 6 bases respectively, with 15 bases between them. The CDR3 coding sequence is TGTGCCAGCAGCTCAGGTGACCTTGGCCAGACCCAGTACTTC. Translating it yields CASSSGDLGQTQYF.

This clone was seen only a few times. The chain combines TRBV28 with TRBJ1-2; D is uncertain. V was clipped by 7 bases and J by 5 bases, with 11 bases between them. CDR3 size: 12 residues. Germline loops: CDR1 MDHEN, CDR2 SYDVKM. CDR3 residues: CASNKERYGYTF. The CDR3 DNA reads TGTGCCAGCAACAAGGAGAGGTATGGCTACACCTTC.